These 8 T cell receptor beta chains came from one sample sequenced in a study of shared clonotypes between healthy human individuals. Data came from immunoSEQ multiplex PCR; TCRdb stores just in-frame clones and leaves some out. The data show about 2.3 million clones, 85% to 95% seen once. The sample comprised naive CD4+ T cells from PBMCs. The subset is: CD45RA+ positively selected. The receptor set was obtained from a man between 18 and 35 years old in good health. Some clones in this sample may be carry-over from other donors' samples.

In this sample, this clone turned up once. The chain joins TRBV28 to TRBJ2-4, with D perhaps matching TRBD1 (6 bases). With 6 bases removed from V and 2 bases from J, the gap between germline ends came to 11 bases. Per germline, CDR1 MDHEN and CDR2 SYDVKM. This CDR3 comprises 14 residues. The CDR3 region has the DNA TGTGCCAGCAGCTCCGGACAGACCAAAAACATTCAGTACTTC. Translating gives CASSSGQTKNIQYF.

In this sample, this clone turned up once. V and J are TRBV20-1 and TRBJ1-2; the D is unclear. This CDR3 comprises 10 residues. Per germline, CDR1 DFQATT and CDR2 SNEGSKA (reference sequence). DNA for the CDR3: TGCAGGATGGACCTCTATGGCTACACCTTC. Translated, it gives CRMDLYGYTF.

This clone is a singleton in its sample. The genes are TRBV25-1 and TRBJ2-3; 7 nucleotides match TRBD2. The CDR3 runs to 14 residues. CDR1 MGHDK and CDR2 SYGVNS come from the germline V gene. Trimming removed 6 bases from V and 0 bases from J; junction bases left unmatched: 3. The CDR3 spells CASRRGGSTDTQYF. Here the CDR3 DNA reads TGTGCCAGCAGGAGGGGAGGGAGCACAGATACGCAGTATTTT.

Concerning this clone: This specimen includes other DNA sequences encoding the same CDR3. The J gene is TRBJ1-1, the V gene TRBV7-2; 7 bases fit TRBD1. Trimming at V came to 5 bases and at J to 0 bases, leaving 3 bases not matched to a gene. The CDR3 extends over 14 amino acids. In germline, CDR1 is SGHTA, CDR2 FQGNSA. The CDR3 region is CASSLQGMNTEAFF. DNA of the CDR3: TGTGCCAGCAGCCTACAGGGGATGAACACTGAAGCTTTCTTT.

CDR3 DNA: TGTGCCAGCAGCCCAGCGGGGGGTCGCCGTGAGCAGTTCTTC. Its translation is CASSPAGGRREQFF. This chain links TRBV7-3 with TRBJ2-1, with 9 nucleotides matching TRBD2. V gave up 5 bases and J gave up 9 bases; unmatched junction bases: 8. This CDR3 spans 14 amino acids. Germline V CDR1 and CDR2: SGHTA, FQGTGA.

The chain uses TRBV19 and TRBJ2-6; D gene uncertain. V was trimmed by 7 bases and J by 2 bases, leaving 12 bases between them. The CDR3 length is 15 residues. Germline V gives CDR1 LNHDA, CDR2 SQIVND (reference sequence). The CDR3 is CASKRTSAGANVLTF. The CDR3 DNA is TGTGCCAGTAAGAGAACGAGCGCTGGGGCCAACGTCCTGACTTTC.

The V call is TRBV5-1, the J call TRBJ2-6; D perhaps matches TRBD2 (6 bases). Germline CDR1 SGHRS, CDR2 YFSETQ. Trimming left V 4 bases short and J 5 bases short, with 19 bases between. The CDR3 has 17 residues. The CDR3 loop is CASSGSGTANRANVLTF. CDR3 bases: TGCGCCAGCAGCGGTTCGGGGACTGCTAATCGGGCCAACGTCCTGACTTTC.

The chain combines TRBV19 with TRBJ1-4; 7 positions agree with TRBD1. This CDR3 has 15 residues. The trim removed 5 bases at V and 2 bases at J, leaving 5 bases unmatched. Germline V lookup: CDR1 LNHDA, CDR2 SQIVND (reference sequence). The CDR3 loop reads CASSPMDRTNEKLFF. The CDR3 nucleotides are TGTGCCAGTAGTCCGATGGACAGGACTAATGAAAAACTGTTTTTT.